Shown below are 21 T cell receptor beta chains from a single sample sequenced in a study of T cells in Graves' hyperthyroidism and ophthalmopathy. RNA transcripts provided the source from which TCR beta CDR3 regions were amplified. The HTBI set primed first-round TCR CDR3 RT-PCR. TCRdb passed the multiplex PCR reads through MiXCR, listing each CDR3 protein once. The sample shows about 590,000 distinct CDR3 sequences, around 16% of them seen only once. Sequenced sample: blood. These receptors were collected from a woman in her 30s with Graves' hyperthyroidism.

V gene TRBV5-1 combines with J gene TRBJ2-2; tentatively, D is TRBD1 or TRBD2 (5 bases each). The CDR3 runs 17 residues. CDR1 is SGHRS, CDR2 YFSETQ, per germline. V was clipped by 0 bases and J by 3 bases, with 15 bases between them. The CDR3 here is CASSLANPGTDTGELFF. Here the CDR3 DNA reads TGCGCCAGCAGCTTGGCCAATCCCGGGACGGACACCGGGGAGCTGTTTTTT. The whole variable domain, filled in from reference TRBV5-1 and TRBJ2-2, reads KAGVTQTPRYLIKTRGQQVTLSCSPISGHRSVSWYQQTPGQGLQFLFEYFSETQRNKGNFPGRFSGRQFSNSRSEMNVSTLELGDSALYLCASSLANPGTDTGELFFGEGSRLTVL.

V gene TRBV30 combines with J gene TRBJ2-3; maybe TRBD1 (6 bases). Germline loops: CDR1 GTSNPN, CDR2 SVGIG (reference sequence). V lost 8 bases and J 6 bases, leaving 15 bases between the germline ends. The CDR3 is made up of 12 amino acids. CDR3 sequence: CARQEIDDTQYF. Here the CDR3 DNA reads TGTGCCCGACAGGAGATAGACGATACGCAGTATTTT.

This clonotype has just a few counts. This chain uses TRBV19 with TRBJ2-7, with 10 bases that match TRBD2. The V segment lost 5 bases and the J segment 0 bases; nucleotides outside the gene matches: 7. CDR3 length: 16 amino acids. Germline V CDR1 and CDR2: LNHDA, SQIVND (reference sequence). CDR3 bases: TGTGCCAGTAGTTTCGCTAGCGGGAGCAGCTCCTACGAGCAGTACTTC. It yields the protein CASSFASGSSSYEQYF.

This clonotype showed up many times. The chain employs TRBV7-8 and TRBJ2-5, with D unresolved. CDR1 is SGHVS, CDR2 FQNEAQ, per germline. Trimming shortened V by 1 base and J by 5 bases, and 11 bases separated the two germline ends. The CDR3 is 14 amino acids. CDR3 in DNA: TGTGCCAGCAGCTTAGTTAAGTCGCGGGAGACCCAGTACTTC. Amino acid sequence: CASSLVKSRETQYF. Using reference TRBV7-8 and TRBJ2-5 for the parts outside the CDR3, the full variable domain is GAGVSQSPRYKVAKRGQDVALRCDPISGHVSLFWYQQALGQGPEFLTYFQNEAQLDKSGLPSDRFFAERPEGSVSTLKIQRTQQEDSAVYLCASSLVKSRETQYFGPGTRLLVL.

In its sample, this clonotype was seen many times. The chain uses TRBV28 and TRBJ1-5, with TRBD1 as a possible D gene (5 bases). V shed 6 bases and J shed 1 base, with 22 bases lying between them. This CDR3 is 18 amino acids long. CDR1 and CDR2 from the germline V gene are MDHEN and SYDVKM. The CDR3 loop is CASRQPGQKRKSNQPQHF. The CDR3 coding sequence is TGTGCCAGCAGACAACCGGGGCAGAAACGTAAGAGCAATCAGCCCCAGCATTTT.

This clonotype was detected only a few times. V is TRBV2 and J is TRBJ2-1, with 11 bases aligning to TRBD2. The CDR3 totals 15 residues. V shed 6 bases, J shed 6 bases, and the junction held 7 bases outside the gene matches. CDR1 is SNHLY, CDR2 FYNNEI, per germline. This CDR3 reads CASRKTSGMINEQFF. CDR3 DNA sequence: TGTGCCAGCAGGAAGACTAGCGGGATGATCAATGAGCAGTTCTTC.

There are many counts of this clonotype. The CDR3 DNA is TGTGCCAGCAGTTTTCGGGGGCGGGGTATTCAGCCCCAGCATTTT. This gives the protein CASSFRGRGIQPQHF. The J gene is TRBJ1-5, the V gene TRBV12-3 or TRBV12-4; D is possibly TRBD1 (6 bases). The CDR3 contains 15 residues. Trimming cost V 3 bases and J 6 bases, with 15 bases left between them.

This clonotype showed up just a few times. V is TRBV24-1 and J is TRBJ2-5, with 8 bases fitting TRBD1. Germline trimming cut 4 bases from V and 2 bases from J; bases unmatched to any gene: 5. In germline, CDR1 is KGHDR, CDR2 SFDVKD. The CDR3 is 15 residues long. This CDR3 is CATSERQGIQETQYF. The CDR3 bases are TGTGCCACCAGTGAAAGACAGGGGATACAAGAGACCCAGTACTTC.

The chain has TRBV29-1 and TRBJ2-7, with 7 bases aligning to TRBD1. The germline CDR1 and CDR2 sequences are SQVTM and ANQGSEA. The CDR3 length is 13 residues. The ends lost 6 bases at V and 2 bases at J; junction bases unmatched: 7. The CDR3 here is CSVKTGNPYEQYF. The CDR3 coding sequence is TGCAGCGTCAAGACAGGGAACCCCTACGAGCAGTACTTC.

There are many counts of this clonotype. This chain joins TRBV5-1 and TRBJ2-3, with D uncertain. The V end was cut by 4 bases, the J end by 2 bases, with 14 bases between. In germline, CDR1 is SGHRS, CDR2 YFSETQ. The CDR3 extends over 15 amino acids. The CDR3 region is CASSPLRAATDTQYF. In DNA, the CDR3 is TGCGCCAGCAGCCCACTTCGGGCGGCCACAGATACGCAGTATTTT.

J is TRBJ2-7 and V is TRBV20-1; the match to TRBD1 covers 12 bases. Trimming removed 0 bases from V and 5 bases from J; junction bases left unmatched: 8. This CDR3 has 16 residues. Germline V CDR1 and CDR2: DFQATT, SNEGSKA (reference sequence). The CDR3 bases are TGCAGTGCTAGAGATTTCCGGGACAGGGGGCGCGACGAGCAGTACTTC. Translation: CSARDFRDRGRDEQYF.

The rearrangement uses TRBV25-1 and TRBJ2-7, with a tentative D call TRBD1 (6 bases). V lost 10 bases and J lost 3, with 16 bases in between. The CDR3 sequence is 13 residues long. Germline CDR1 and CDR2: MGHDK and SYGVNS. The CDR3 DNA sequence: TGTGCCACATACGGGACATCTAACTACGAGCAGTACTTC. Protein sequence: CATYGTSNYEQYF.

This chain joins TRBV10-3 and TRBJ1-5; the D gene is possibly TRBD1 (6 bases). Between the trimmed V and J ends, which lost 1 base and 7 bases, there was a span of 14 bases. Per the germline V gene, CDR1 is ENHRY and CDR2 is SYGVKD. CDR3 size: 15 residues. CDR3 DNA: TGTGCCATCAGTGAGTACCAGGGGTTGGGCCAGCCCCAGCATTTT. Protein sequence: CAISEYQGLGQPQHF.

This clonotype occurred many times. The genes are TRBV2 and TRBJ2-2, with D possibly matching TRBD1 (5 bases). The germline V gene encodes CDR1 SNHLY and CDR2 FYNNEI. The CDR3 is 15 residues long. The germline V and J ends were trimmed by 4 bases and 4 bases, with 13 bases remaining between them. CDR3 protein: CASSGGAASTGELFF. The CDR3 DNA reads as TGTGCCAGCAGTGGTGGGGCCGCCTCCACCGGGGAGCTGTTTTTT.

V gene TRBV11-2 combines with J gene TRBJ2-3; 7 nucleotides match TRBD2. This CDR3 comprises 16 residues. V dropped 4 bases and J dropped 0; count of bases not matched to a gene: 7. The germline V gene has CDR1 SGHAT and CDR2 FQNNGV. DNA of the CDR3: TGTGCCAGCAGCTCGTCCCTAGCGGATAGCACAGATACGCAGTATTTT. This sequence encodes CASSSSLADSTDTQYF.

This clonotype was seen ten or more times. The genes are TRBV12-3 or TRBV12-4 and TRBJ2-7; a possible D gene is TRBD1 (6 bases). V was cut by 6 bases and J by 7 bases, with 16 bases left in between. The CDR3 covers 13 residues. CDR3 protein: CASSRQVLTEQYF. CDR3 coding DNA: TGTGCCAGCAGCCGACAGGTCCTAACTGAGCAGTACTTC.

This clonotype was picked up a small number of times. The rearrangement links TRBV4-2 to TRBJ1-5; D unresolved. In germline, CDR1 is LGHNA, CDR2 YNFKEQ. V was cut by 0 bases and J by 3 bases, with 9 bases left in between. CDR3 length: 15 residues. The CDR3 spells CASSQDMGLNQPQHF. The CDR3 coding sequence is TGTGCCAGCAGCCAAGATATGGGCCTCAATCAGCCCCAGCATTTT.

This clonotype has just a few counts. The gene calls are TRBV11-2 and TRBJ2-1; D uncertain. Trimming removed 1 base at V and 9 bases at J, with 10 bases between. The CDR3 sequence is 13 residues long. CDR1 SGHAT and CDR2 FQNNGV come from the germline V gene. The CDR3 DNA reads TGTGCCAGCAGCTTAGTCGGCTCCCGTGAGCAGTTCTTC. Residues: CASSLVGSREQFF.

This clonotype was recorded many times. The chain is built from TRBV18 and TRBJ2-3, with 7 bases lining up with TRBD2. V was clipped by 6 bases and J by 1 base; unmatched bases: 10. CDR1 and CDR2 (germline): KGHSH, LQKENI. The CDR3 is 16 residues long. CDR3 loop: CASSPRPAGRTDTQYF. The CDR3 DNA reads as TGTGCCAGCTCCCCGCGGCCAGCGGGACGCACAGATACGCAGTATTTT.

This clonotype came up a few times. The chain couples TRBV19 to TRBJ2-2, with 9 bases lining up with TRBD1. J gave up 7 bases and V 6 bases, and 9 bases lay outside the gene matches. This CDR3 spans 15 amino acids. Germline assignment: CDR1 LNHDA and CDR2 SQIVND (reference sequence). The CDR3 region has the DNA TGTGCCAGTAGGTTCGGGACAGGGCGGAACGGGGAGCTGTTTTTT. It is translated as CASRFGTGRNGELFF.

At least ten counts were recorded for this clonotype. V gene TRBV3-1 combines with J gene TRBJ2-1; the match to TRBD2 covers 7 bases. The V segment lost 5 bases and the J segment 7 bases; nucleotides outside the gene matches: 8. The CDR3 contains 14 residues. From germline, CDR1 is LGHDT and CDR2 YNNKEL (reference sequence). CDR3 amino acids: CASSFRDYRNEQFF. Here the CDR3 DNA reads TGTGCCAGCAGCTTTCGGGACTACAGAAATGAGCAGTTCTTC.